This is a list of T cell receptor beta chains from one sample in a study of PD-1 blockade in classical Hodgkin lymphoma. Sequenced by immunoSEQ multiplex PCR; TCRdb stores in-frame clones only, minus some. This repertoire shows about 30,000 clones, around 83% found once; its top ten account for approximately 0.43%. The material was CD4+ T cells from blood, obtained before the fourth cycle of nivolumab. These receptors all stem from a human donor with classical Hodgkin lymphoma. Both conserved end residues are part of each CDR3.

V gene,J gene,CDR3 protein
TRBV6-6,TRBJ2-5,CASSDWDGPRETQYF
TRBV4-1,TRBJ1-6,CASGDGRGVNSPLHF
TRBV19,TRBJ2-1,CASSLLAGHKNEQFF
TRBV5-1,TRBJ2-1,CASSLLADNEQFF
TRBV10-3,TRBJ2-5,CAISDRETQYF
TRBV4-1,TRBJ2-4,CASSQLAGGPKNIQYF
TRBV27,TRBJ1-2,CASSSQGFGYTF
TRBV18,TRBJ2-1,CASSQLAGGANEQFF
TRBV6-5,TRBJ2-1,CASSPRGDLYNEQFF
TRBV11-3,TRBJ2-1,CASSSQAGSSYNEQFF
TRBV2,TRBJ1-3,CASRAETFSGNTIYF
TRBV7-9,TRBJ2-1,CASSLRGGPDNEQFF
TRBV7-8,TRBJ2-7,CASSLAASGGPSSYEQYF
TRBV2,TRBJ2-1,CASRKLAGVLLEQFF
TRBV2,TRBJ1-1,CASSGGEITEAFF
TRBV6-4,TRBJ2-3,CASSEGDSNTQYF
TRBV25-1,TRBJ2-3,CASSERTGTGLSTDTQYF
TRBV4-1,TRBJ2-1,CASSQDLGGRYNEQFF
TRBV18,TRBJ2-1,CASSARYNEQFF
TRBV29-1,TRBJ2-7,CSVEVGSSYEQYF
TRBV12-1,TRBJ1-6,CASSSSGGSYNSPLHF
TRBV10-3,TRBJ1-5,CAISEESNQPQHF
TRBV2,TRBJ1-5,CASTWDYYQPQHF
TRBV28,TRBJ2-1,CASSRQGLAGGMPYNEQFF
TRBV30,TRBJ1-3,CAWSVQNTIYF
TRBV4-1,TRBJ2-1,CASSQDLGGARGMFF
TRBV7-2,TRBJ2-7,CASSPIQGAAAYEQYF
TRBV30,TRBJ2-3,CAWGVTDTQYF
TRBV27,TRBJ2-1,CASSLKGQGVYNEQFF
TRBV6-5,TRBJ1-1,CASRGTGFTEAFF
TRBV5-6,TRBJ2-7,CASSLGGTGASEQYF
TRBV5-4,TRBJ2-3,CASSLDFTDTQYF
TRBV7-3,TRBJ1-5,CASSLTFRRGSNQPQHF
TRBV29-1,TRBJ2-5,CSSGPSQRETQYF
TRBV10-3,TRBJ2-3,CAISGGTGSATDTQYF
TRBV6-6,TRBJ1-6,CASRTDRGYNSPLHF
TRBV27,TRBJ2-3,CASRPGLPTDTQYF
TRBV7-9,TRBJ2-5,CASSLSDGWYETQYF
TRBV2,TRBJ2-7,CAGTGGLSYEQYF
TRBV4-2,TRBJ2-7,CASSQGTVYEQYF
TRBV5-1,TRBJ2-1,CASSSKTGGEQFF
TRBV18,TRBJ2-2,CASSRRAGHTGELFF
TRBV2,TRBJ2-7,CASSGGRTYEQYF
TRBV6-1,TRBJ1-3,CASWAGGSSGNTIYF
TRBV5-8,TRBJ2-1,CASSLYGTISYNEQFF
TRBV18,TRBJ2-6,CASSPLGVSGANVLTF
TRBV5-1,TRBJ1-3,CASSLGQGGSGNTIYF
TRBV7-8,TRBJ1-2,CASSPNRSPLYGYTF
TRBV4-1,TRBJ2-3,CASSQGPGTSDTQYF
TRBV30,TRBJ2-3,CAWSGDRPAQYF
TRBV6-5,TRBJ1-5,CASSSRVNQPQHF
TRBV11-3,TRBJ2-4,CASSLGHDIQYF
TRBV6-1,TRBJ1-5,CASSEVRNQPQHF